The sequence of this T cell receptor beta chain was determined in a study of blood T cell repertoires in COVID-19. Background on the study: Donors in the United States, Italy and Spain gave samples during acute or convalescent COVID-19. In each case, the material was cDNA or gDNA derived from T cells, B-cell-depleted T cells, or PBMCs.

Germline V CDR1 and CDR2: SGHRS, YFSETQ. V was clipped by 0 bases and J by 6 bases, with 15 bases between them. The CDR3 covers 15 residues. How the authors handled the data: From reference gene primer amplification, estimates of nucleated cell counts were derived. Profiled with immunoSEQ multiplex PCR; TCRdb holds only in-frame clones, not every one. The DNA gave D and trimming, while V, J and clone size come from that table. The table shows 130,000 or so clones, with approximately 80% occurring only once. The sample comprised peripheral blood. The receptor was isolated from a woman aged 55-69 years with acute or convalescent COVID-19. V usage is TRBV5-1 and J usage is TRBJ1-1; possibly TRBD1 for D (6 bases). The CDR3 reads CASSLAAGVASEAFF. The CDR3 DNA reads as TGCGCCAGCAGCTTGGCAGCAGGGGTAGCCTCTGAAGCTTTCTTT.